This T cell receptor beta chain derives from a study of control samples from healthy donors and cancer patients. The data were produced by immunoSEQ multiplex PCR, yet TCRdb's version contains in-frame clones alone and is incomplete. The repertoire holds some 250,000 clones, with over 70% as singletons. The CDR3 totals 12 residues. Germline CDR1 reads ENHRY; CDR2 reads SYGVKD. With V trimmed by 8 bases and J by 4 bases, 2 bases remained unmatched. The TCR sequence derives from a woman aged 60-75 years with lung cancer. Sequenced material: PBMCs. This rearrangement joins TRBV10-3 to TRBJ2-5, with 9 bases aligning to TRBD1. CDR3 coding DNA: TGTGCCATCGGGACAGGGCGAGAGACCCAGTACTTC. Protein sequence: CAIGTGRETQYF.